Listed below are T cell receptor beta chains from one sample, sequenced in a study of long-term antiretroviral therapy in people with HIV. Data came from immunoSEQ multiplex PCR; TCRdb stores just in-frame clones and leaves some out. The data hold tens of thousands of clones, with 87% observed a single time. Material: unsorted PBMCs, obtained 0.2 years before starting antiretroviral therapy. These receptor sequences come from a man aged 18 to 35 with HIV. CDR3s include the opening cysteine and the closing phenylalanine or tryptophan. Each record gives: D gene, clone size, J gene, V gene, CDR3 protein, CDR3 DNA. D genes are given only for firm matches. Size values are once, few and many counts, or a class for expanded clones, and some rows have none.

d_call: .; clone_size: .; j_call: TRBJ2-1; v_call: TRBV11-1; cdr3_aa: CASSFLRSHNEQFF; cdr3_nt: TGTGCCAGCAGCTTTTTACGCAGCCACAATGAGCAGTTCTTC
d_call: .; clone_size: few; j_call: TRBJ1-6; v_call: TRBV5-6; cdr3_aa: CASREGTSNSPLHF; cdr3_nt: TGTGCCAGCAGGGAAGGAACGTCGAATTCACCCCTCCACTTT
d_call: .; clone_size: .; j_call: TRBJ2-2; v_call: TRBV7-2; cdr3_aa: CASSLVPVEGGELFF; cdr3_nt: TGTGCCAGCAGCTTAGTTCCTGTGGAGGGCGGGGAGCTGTTTTTT
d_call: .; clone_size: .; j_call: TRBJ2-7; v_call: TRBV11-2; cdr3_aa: CASSLGVEQYF; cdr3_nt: TGTGCCAGCAGCTTAGGAGTCGAGCAGTACTTC
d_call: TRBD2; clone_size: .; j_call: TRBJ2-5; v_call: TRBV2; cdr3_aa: CASSDGGGGGETQYF; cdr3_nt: TGTGCCAGCAGTGACGGGGGGGGTGGAGGAGAGACCCAGTACTTC
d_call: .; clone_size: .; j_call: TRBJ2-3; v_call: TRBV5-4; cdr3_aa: CASSLSLASTDTQYF; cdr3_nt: TGTGCCAGCAGCTTGAGTCTAGCGAGCACAGATACGCAGTATTTT
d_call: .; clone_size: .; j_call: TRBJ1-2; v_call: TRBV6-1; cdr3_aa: CASRRHLQRYYGYTF; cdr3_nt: TGTGCCAGCAGGCGACACCTACAGAGGTACTATGGCTACACCTTC
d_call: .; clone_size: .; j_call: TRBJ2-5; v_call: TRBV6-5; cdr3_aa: CASSRGFSPVETQYF; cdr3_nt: TGTGCCAGCAGCCGGGGCTTTTCTCCGGTAGAGACCCAGTACTTC
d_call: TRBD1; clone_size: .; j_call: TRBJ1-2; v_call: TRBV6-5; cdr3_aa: CASINPGGGYGYTF; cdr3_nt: TGTGCCAGCATCAACCCAGGGGGCGGCTATGGCTACACCTTC
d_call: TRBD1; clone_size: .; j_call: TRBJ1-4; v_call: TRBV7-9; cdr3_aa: CASSFVGQGQEKLFF; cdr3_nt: TGTGCCAGCAGCTTTGTTGGACAGGGTCAGGAAAAACTGTTTTTT
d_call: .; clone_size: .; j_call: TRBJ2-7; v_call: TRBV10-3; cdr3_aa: CAISNEKGLASSYEQYF; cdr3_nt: TGTGCCATCAGCAATGAAAAAGGGCTAGCCTCTAGCTACGAGCAGTACTTC
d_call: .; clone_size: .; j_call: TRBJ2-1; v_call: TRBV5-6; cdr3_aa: CASSSSERWEQFF; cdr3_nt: TGTGCCAGCAGCAGCTCGGAGCGGTGGGAGCAGTTCTTC
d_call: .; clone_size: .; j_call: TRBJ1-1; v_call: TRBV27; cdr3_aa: CASSFGRDTEAFF; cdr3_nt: TGTGCCAGCAGTTTCGGCAGGGATACTGAAGCTTTCTTT
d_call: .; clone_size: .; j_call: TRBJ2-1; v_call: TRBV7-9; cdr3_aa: CASSPPSGMGGGEQFF; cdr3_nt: TGTGCCAGCAGCCCCCCCTCGGGCATGGGGGGCGGTGAGCAGTTCTTC
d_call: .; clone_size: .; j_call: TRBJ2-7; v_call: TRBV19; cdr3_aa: CASSMGGGRYEQYF; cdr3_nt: TGTGCCAGTAGTATGGGCGGAGGAAGGTACGAGCAGTACTTC
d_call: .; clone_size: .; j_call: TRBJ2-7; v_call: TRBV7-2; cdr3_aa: CASSLTPREQYF; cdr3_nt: TGTGCCAGCAGCTTAACCCCCCGGGAGCAGTACTTC
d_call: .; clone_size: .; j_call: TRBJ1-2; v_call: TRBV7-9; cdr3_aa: CASSQPTPGYTF; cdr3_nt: TGTGCCAGCAGCCAACCGACGCCAGGCTACACCTTC
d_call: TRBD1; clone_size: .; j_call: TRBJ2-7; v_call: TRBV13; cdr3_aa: CASSPTGAYEQYF; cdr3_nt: TGTGCCAGCAGCCCAACAGGGGCCTACGAGCAGTACTTC
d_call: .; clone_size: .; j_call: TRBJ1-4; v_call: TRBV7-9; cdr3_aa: CASGAEKLFF; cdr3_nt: TGTGCCAGCGGTGCTGAAAAACTGTTTTTT
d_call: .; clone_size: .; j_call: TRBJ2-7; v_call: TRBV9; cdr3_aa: CASADDNRYEQYF; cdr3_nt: TGTGCCAGCGCGGACGACAATCGGTACGAGCAGTACTTC
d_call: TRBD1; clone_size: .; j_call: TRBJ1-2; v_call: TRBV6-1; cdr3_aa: CASSPGQSNYGYTF; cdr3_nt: TGTGCCAGCAGCCCGGGACAGTCGAACTATGGCTACACCTTC
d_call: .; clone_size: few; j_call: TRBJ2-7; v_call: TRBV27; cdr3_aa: CASGHYEQYF; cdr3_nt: TGTGCCAGCGGTCACTACGAGCAGTACTTC
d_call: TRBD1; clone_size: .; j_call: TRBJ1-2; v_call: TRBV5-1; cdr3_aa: CASSFELGQGGNGYTF; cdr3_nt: TGCGCCAGCAGCTTCGAATTAGGACAGGGCGGAAATGGCTACACCTTC
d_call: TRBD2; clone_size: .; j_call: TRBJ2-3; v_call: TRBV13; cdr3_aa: CASSSGLAESGSTDTQYF; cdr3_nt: TGTGCCAGCAGCTCTGGACTAGCGGAATCTGGTAGCACAGATACGCAGTATTTT
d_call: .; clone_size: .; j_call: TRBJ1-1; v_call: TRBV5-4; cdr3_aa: CASSPGTVNTEAFF; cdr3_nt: TGTGCCAGCAGCCCCGGGACGGTGAACACTGAAGCTTTCTTT
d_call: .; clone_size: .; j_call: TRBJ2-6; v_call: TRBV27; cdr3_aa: CASSFGVDTQSGANVLTF; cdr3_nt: TGTGCCAGCAGTTTCGGGGTAGACACCCAGTCTGGGGCCAACGTCCTGACTTTC
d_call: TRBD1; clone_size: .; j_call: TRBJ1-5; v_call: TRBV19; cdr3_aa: CASKQGGPGGTQPQHF; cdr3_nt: TGTGCCAGTAAGCAGGGAGGGCCAGGGGGCACTCAGCCCCAGCATTTT
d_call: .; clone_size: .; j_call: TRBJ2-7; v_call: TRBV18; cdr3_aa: CASSRVVSYEQYF; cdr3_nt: TGTGCCAGCTCACGAGTCGTGTCCTACGAGCAGTACTTC
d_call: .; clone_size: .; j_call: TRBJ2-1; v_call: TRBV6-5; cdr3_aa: CASSYGVVTYNEQFF; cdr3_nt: TGTGCCAGCAGTTACGGGGTTGTAACCTACAATGAGCAGTTCTTC
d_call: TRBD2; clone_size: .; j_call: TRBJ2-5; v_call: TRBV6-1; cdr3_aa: CASSEGGGRWETQYF; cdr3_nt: TGTGCCAGCTCTGAAGGCGGGGGGCGTTGGGAGACCCAGTACTTC
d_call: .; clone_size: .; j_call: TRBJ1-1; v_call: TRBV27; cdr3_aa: CASSLGAQNTEAFF; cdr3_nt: TGTGCCAGCAGTTTGGGTGCCCAGAACACTGAAGCTTTCTTT
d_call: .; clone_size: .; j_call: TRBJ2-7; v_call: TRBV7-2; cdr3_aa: CASSPTEGLPYEQYF; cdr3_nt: TGTGCCAGCAGCCCGACGGAGGGCCTCCCCTACGAGCAGTACTTC
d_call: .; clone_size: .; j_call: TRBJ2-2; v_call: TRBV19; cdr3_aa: CASSIEQRYTGELFF; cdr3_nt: TGTGCCAGTAGTATAGAGCAGCGGTACACCGGGGAGCTGTTTTTT
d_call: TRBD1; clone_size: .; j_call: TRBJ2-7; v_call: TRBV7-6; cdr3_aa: CASSLVGGAEYEQYF; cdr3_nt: TGTGCCAGCAGCTTAGTAGGGGGCGCGGAATACGAGCAGTACTTC
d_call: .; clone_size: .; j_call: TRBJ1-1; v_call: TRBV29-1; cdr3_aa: CSVEGGGYTEAFF; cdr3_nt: TGCAGCGTTGAAGGGGGCGGTTACACTGAAGCTTTCTTT
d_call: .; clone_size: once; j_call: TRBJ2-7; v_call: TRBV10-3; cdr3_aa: CAINEVGRGYEQYF; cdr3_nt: TGTGCCATCAATGAGGTCGGCAGGGGATACGAGCAGTACTTC
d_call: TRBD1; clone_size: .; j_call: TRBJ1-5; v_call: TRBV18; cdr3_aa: CASSPEQTGYSNQPQHF; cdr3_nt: TGTGCCAGCTCACCGGAACAGACAGGGTATAGCAATCAGCCCCAGCATTTT
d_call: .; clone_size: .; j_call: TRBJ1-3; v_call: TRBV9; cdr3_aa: CASSAAGYGNTIYF; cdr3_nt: TGTGCCAGCAGCGCCGCGGGTTACGGAAACACCATATATTTT
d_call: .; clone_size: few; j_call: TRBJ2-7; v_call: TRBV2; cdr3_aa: CASSEGGGYYEQYF; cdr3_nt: TGTGCCAGCAGTGAGGGAGGGGGGTACTACGAGCAGTACTTC
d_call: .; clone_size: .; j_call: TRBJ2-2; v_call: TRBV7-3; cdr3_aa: CASRPDLTGELFF; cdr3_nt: TGTGCCAGCAGGCCAGACCTCACCGGGGAGCTGTTTTTT
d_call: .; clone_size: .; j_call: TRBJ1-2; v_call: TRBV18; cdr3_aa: CASSPQGPYGYTF; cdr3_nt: TGTGCCAGCTCACCACAGGGACCCTATGGCTACACCTTC
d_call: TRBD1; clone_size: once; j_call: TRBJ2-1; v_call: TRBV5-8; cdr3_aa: CASTRGQGYDEQFF; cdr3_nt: TGTGCCAGCACCCGCGGACAGGGGTACGATGAGCAGTTCTTC
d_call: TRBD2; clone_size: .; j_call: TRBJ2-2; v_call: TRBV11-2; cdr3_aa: CASWNSGRAATGELFF; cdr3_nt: TGTGCCAGCTGGAATAGCGGGAGGGCCGCGACCGGGGAGCTGTTTTTT
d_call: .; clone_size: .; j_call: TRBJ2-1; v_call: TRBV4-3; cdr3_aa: CASSQDASRSSYNEQFF; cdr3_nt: TGCGCCAGCAGCCAAGATGCATCCCGGAGCTCCTACAATGAGCAGTTCTTC
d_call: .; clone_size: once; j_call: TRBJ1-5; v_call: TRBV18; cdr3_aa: CASSPEIDNQPQHF; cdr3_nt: TGTGCCAGCTCACCGGAGATAGACAATCAGCCCCAGCATTTT
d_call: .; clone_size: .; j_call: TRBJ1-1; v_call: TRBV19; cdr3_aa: CASSRTAQNTEAFF; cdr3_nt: TGTGCCAGTAGTAGGACAGCCCAGAACACTGAAGCTTTCTTT
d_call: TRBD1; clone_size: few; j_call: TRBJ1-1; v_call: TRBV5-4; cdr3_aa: CASRGRQGVTEAFF; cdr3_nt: TGTGCCAGCAGGGGAAGACAGGGGGTTACTGAAGCTTTCTTT
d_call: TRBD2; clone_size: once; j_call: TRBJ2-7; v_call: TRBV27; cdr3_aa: CASRPSGANYEQYF; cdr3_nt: TGTGCCAGCAGGCCTAGCGGAGCGAACTACGAGCAGTACTTC
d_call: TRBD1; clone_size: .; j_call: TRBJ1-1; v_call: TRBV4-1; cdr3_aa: CASSQAGGGPAFF; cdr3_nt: TGCGCCAGCAGCCAAGCAGGGGGAGGGCCAGCTTTCTTT
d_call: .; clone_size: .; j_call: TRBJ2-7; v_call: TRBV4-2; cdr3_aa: CASSQASTYEQYF; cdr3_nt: TGTGCCAGCAGCCAAGCCTCGACCTACGAGCAGTACTTC
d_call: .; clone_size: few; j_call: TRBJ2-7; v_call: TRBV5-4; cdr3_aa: CASSWSGSYEQYF; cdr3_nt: TGTGCCAGCAGCTGGAGCGGGTCCTACGAGCAGTACTTC
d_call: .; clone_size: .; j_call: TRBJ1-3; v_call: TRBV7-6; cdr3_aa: CASSLGAVGEASGNTIYF; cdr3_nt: TGTGCCAGCAGCTTAGGGGCCGTGGGAGAGGCCTCTGGAAACACCATATATTTT
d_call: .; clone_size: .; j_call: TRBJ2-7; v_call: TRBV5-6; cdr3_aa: CASSLTGSSYEQYF; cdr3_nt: TGTGCCAGCAGCTTGACCGGTAGCTCCTACGAGCAGTACTTC
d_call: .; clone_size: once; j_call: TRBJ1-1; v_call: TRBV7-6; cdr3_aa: CASSRTGNTEAFF; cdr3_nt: TGTGCCAGCAGCCGTACAGGGAACACTGAAGCTTTCTTT
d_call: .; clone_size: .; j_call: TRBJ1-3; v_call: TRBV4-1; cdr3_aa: CASSHVSSGNTIYF; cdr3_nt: TGCGCCAGCAGCCACGTGAGCTCTGGAAACACCATATATTTT